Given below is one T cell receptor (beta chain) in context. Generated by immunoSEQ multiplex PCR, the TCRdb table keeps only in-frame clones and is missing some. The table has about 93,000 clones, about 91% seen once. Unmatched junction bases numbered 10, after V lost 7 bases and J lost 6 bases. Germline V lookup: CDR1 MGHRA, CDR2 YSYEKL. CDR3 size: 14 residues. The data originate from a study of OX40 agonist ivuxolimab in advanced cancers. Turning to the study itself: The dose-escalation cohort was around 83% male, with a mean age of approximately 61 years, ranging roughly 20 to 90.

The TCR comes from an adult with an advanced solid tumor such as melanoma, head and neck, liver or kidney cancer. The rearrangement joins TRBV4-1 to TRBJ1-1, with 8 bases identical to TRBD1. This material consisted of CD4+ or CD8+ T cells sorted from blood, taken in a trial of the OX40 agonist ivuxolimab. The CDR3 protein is CASIPSGGFAEAFF. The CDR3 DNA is TGCGCCAGCATTCCCTCAGGGGGCTTCGCTGAAGCTTTCTTT.